This T cell receptor (beta chain) was found in a study of T cells in Graves' hyperthyroidism and ophthalmopathy (dated by TCRdb to the late 2010s). For the wider study: Peripheral blood was sampled at the time of initial diagnosis, prior to any treatment. After blood sampling, hyperthyroidism patients were treated with methimazole at a starting dose of 30 mg daily, and ophthalmopathy patients were treated with high-dose intravenous methylprednisolone. The paper describes TCR Vbeta CDR3 sequencing of 135 peripheral blood samples, made up of 43 ophthalmopathy patients, around 78 hyperthyroidism patients and some 17 progressor patients. The 100 discovery patients were randomly split 7:3 into training and test sets. In addition, the study compared T-cell repertoires in thyroid tissue and in blood from 6 or 7 Graves' hyperthyroidism patients. Prospective prediction of ophthalmopathy was tested in an independent validation cohort of 18 to 20 hyperthyroidism patients and 17 patients who later progressed to ophthalmopathy. TCR V-J signatures able to tell the groups apart were searched for in a discovery cohort of around 95 patients, of whom more than 40 had Graves' ophthalmopathy and about 60 had stable Graves' hyperthyroidism.

Amplification of TCR beta CDR3 regions was carried out from RNA transcripts. The first round of RT-PCR for the TCR CDR3 was performed with the HTBI primer set and the Qiagen OneStep RT-PCR kit. The libraries were constructed in a second round of multiplex PCR and then size-selected and purified. Libraries were sequenced paired-end with 100 bp reads on an Illumina HiSeq2000. As for how the authors treated the data: SOAPnuke was used to process the raw data, throwing out any read that contained adapters or uncalled bases, had a mean Phred below 15, or lacked an exact constant-primer or identifier match. High-quality paired reads were merged using COPE v1.2.5, and each unique nucleotide sequence was defined as a clonotype. MiTCR v1.1 was used to align clonotypes to the IMGT TRBV, TRBD and TRBJ reference segments. Analysis was restricted to V-J combinations with a frequency above 0.0001, which covered about 99% of repertoires. A TCS score was defined as the ratio between F50 (clonal expansion) and ExV (chaos), using BLOSUM62-based TCRdist between CDR3 peptides within each V-J. Welch's t-statistics and random forest reduced some 510 V-J features to around 14, which were used in a naive Bayes classifier (R e1071). TCRdb reprocessing: public reads trimmed at Q25 with fastp, clones called with MiXCR, in-frame beta chains kept. Rows matching on CDR3 protein sequence are summarized as one entry with the most common DNA and genes. TCRdb, not the authors, supplied the V and J calls. The sample contains fewer than 550,000 distinct CDR3 sequences, less than 25% of them found a single time. The ten largest account for roughly 12% of the sample.

Ophthalmopathy patients had moderately to severely active disease, with a Clinical Activity Score of 3 or more, a NOSPECS grade of 4 or more, and a disease duration of less than 3 months. Patients with uncontrolled infections, other autoimmune diseases, pregnancy or lactation were excluded. Diagnoses were established on the basis of clinical symptoms, serum thyroxine and TRAb, thyroid ultrasound, and orbital computed tomography. PBMCs were isolated from around 10 ml of fresh peripheral blood by Ficoll-Paque density gradient centrifugation. Trizol reagent was used to extract total RNA, and RNA quality was then checked on an Agilent 2100 Bioanalyzer. This clonotype was detected ten times or more. Its recognized antigen is unknown. Per-nucleotide qualities are absent, and no much larger clonotype sits a single base away. Paper-wide results and their limitations: In validation, the model predicted progression to ophthalmopathy a median of roughly 6.1 months before onset, with approximately 71% sensitivity and roughly 79% specificity. A 13 V-J signature model separated ophthalmopathy from stable hyperthyroidism, with approximately 87% sensitivity and roughly 84% specificity in cross-validation and 80%/75% in testing. Most expanded thyroid clonotypes (frequency above 0.001) were also found in blood, which suggests that blood repertoires may mirror thyroid immune responses. Sample size was not statistically predetermined, and blinding of investigators to group allocation was not performed.

Sequences SQVTM (CDR1) and ANQGSEA (CDR2) are obtained from the germline V gene. The CDR3 holds 15 amino acids from the cysteine to the phenylalanine. Of all the DNA, just the CDR3 is kept, 45 bases in frame from base 1. Trimming costs V 6 bases and J 0 bases, and their ends lie 17 bases apart. The receptor comes from a woman in her twenties or thirties with Graves' ophthalmopathy. The rearrangement joined TRBV29-1 to TRBJ1-1, and the D gene may be TRBD1, 5 bases matching. The sequenced material came from blood. The CDR3 reads as follows: CSVRGGDHMNTEAFF. The nucleotide sequence reads TGCAGCGTCCGCGGGGGGGATCATATGAACACTGAAGCTTTCTTT. Here the CDR3 is joined to the reference TRBV29-1 and TRBJ1-1 genes, and the full variable domain is: SAVISQKPSRDICQRGTSLTIQCQVDSQVTMMFWYRQQPGQSLTLIATANQGSEATYESGFVIDKFPISRPNLTFSTLTVSNMSPEDSSIYLCSVRGGDHMNTEAFFGQGTRLTVV.